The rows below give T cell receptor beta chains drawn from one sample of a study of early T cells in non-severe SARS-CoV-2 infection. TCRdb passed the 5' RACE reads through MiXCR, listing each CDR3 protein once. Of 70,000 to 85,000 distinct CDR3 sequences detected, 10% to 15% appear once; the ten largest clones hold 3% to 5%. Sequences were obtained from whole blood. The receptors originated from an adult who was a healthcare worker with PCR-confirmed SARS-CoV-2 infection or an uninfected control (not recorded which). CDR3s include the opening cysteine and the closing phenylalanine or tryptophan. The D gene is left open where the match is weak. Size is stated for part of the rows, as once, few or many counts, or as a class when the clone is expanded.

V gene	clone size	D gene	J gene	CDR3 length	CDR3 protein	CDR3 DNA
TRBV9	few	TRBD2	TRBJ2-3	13	CASSPGLAYTQYF	TGTGCCAGCAGCCCCGGACTAGCCTATACGCAGTATTTT
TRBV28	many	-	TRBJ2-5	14	CASSSSWAQETQYF	TGTGCCAGCAGTTCAAGCTGGGCCCAAGAGACCCAGTACTTC
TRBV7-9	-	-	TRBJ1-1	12	CASSRMNTEAFF	TGTGCCAGCAGTCGGATGAACACTGAAGCTTTCTTT
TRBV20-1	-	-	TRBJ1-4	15	CSARVTWGFNEKLFF	TGCAGTGCTAGAGTTACATGGGGCTTTAATGAAAAACTGTTTTTT
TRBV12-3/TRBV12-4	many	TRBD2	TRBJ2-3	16	CASSLAWTRGTDTQYF	TGTGCCAGCAGTTTAGCGTGGACTAGGGGCACAGATACGCAGTATTTT
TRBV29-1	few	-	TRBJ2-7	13	CSVEAPRGYEQYF	TGCAGCGTTGAAGCCCCCCGGGGATACGAGCAGTACTTC
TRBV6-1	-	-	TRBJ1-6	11	CASSTYKWTNF	TGTGCCAGCAGCACATACAAGTGGACAAACTTT
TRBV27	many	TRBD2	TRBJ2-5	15	CASSQLAGGQETQYF	TGTGCCAGCAGCCAACTAGCGGGGGGACAAGAGACCCAGTACTTC
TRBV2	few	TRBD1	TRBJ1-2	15	CAGRQGPIPSYGYTF	TGTGCCGGGAGACAGGGGCCCATTCCTTCCTATGGCTACACCTTC
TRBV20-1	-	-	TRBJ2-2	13	CSASGGRNRELFF	TGCAGTGCGAGCGGAGGTCGGAACCGGGAGCTGTTTTTT
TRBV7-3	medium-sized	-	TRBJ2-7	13	CASSIPGGYEQYF	TGTGCCAGCAGCATACCAGGAGGGTACGAGCAGTACTTC
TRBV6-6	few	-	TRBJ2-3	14	CASSYAPPSDTQYF	TGTGCCAGCAGTTACGCACCCCCGAGTGATACGCAGTATTTT
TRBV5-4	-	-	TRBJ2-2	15	CASSLGTDPTGELFF	TGTGCCAGCAGCCTAGGGACGGACCCAACCGGGGAGCTGTTTTTT
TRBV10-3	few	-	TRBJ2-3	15	CAISASSASTDTQYF	TGTGCCATCAGTGCCTCTAGCGCTAGCACAGATACGCAGTATTTT
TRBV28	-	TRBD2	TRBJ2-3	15	CASSEGRGGTDTQYF	TGTGCCAGCAGCGAGGGGCGGGGGGGCACAGATACGCAGTATTTT
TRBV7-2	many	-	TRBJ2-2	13	CASSLRGSGELFF	TGTGCCAGCAGCTTACGGGGATCCGGGGAGCTGTTTTTT
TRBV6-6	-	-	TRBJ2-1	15	CASSYSRTPLNEQFF	TGTGCCAGCAGTTACTCCCGGACCCCCCTGAATGAGCAGTTCTTC
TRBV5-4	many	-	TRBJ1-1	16	CASSLDGVRGNTEAFF	TGTGCCAGCAGCTTGGATGGGGTCAGGGGGAACACTGAAGCTTTCTTT
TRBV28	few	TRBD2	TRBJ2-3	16	CASSSLRGSETDTQYF	TGTGCCAGCAGTTCCCTGCGCGGGAGTGAGACAGATACGCAGTATTTT
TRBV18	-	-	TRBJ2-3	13	CASFITSTDTQYF	TGTGCCAGCTTCATCACTAGCACAGATACGCAGTATTTT
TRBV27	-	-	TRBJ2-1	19	CASSFSTVTGQRVIYEQFF	TGTGCCAGCAGTTTTTCGACGGTAACAGGTCAGCGGGTGATTTATGAGCAGTTCTTC
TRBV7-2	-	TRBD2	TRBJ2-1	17	CASSPRTSGKMFNEQFF	TGTGCCAGCAGCCCCCGGACTAGCGGGAAGATGTTTAATGAGCAGTTCTTC
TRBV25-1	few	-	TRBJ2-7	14	CASSASSEVDEQYF	TGTGCCAGCAGTGCCTCTAGCGAGGTAGACGAGCAGTACTTC
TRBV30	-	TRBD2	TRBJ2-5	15	CAWSVTSGLKETQYF	TGTGCCTGGAGTGTGACTAGCGGGCTTAAAGAGACCCAGTACTTC
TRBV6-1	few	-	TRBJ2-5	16	CASSSYHGGRLETQYF	TGTGCCAGCAGTTCATATCACGGGGGCCGGTTGGAGACCCAGTACTTC
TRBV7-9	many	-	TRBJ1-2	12	CASSLVGSDYTF	TGTGCCAGCAGCTTAGTAGGATCGGACTACACCTTC
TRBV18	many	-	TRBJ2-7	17	CASSTKAQGSGIYEQYF	TGTGCCAGCTCCACCAAGGCTCAGGGTAGCGGCATCTACGAGCAGTACTTC
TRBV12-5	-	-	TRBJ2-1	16	CASGFTIGGGHNEQFF	TGTGCTAGTGGTTTCACTATAGGGGGAGGCCACAATGAGCAGTTCTTC
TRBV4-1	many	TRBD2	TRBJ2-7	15	CASSQETQRGGEQYF	TGCGCCAGCAGCCAAGAAACTCAGCGCGGGGGTGAGCAGTACTTC
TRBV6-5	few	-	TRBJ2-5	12	CASSSGRETQYF	TGTGCCAGCAGTTCTGGGAGAGAGACCCAGTACTTC
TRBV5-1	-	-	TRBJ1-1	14	CASSLGHLNTEAFF	TGCGCCAGCAGCTTGGGACACCTGAACACTGAAGCTTTCTTT
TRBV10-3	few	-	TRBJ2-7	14	CAIGDENIGHEQYF	TGTGCCATCGGTGACGAAAACATTGGCCACGAGCAGTACTTC
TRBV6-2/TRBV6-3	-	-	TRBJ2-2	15	CASSYRPWGTGELFF	TGTGCCAGCAGTTACCGACCTTGGGGTACCGGGGAGCTGTTTTTT
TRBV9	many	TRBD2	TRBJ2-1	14	CASTPSGSYNEQFF	TGTGCCAGCACCCCTAGCGGCTCCTACAATGAGCAGTTCTTC
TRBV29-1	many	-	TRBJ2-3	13	CSVDPGSTDTQYF	TGCAGCGTTGACCCCGGGAGCACAGATACGCAGTATTTT
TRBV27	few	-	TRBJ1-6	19	CASSLQITGSSSDNSPLHF	TGTGCCAGCAGTCTTCAAATCACAGGGTCAAGCTCGGATAATTCACCCCTCCACTTT
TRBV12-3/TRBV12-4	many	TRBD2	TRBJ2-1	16	CASSFLSSGLINEQFF	TGTGCCAGCAGTTTTCTGTCTAGCGGATTAATCAATGAGCAGTTCTTC
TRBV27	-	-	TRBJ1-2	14	CASGRQHSIYGYTF	TGTGCCAGCGGACGGCAGCATTCGATCTATGGCTACACCTTC
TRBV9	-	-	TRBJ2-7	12	CASSRGGTEQYF	TGTGCCAGCAGTAGGGGGGGAACCGAGCAGTACTTC
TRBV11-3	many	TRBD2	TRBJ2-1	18	CASSLESVAGGSPNEQFF	TGTGCCAGCAGCTTAGAGTCCGTTGCGGGAGGTTCCCCCAATGAGCAGTTCTTC
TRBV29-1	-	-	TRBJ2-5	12	CSGGQIQETQYF	TGCAGCGGCGGACAGATCCAAGAGACCCAGTACTTC
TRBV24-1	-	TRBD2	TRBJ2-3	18	CATSDPGLAGGQIDTQYF	TGTGCCACCAGTGATCCCGGACTAGCGGGAGGGCAGATAGATACGCAGTATTTT
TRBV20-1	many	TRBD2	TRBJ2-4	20	CSATKWGTSAAPIAKNIQYF	TGCAGTGCTACTAAATGGGGGACTAGCGCCGCTCCGATAGCCAAAAACATTCAGTACTTC
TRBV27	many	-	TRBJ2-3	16	CASSFYSLGSTDTQYF	TGTGCCAGCAGTTTTTATAGCTTGGGGAGCACAGATACGCAGTATTTT
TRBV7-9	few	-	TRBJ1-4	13	CASTRETNEKLFF	TGTGCCAGCACCCGGGAGACTAATGAAAAACTGTTTTTT
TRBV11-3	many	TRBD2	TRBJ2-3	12	CASSRGADTQYF	TGTGCCAGCAGTCGGGGGGCAGATACGCAGTATTTT
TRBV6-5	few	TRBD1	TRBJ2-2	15	CASNSGQGNTGELFF	TGTGCCAGCAATTCGGGACAGGGAAACACCGGGGAGCTGTTTTTT
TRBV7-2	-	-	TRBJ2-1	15	CASSSQGGGVNEQFF	TGTGCCAGCAGCTCGCAAGGGGGAGGAGTAAATGAGCAGTTCTTC
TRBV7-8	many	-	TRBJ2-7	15	CASSLGNLRSYEQYF	TGTGCCAGCAGCTTAGGGAATCTTCGCTCCTACGAGCAGTACTTC
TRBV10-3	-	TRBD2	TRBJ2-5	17	CAISESGLAGHQETQYF	TGTGCCATCAGTGAGTCAGGGCTAGCGGGACACCAAGAGACCCAGTACTTC
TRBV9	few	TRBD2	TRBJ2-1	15	CASSVGRGSVNEQFF	TGTGCCAGCAGCGTAGGGCGGGGGAGCGTTAATGAGCAGTTCTTC
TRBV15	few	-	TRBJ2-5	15	CATSRDGNTQETQYF	TGTGCCACCAGCAGAGATGGGAACACCCAAGAGACCCAGTACTTC
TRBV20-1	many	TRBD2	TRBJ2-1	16	CSASSPASGSGNEQFF	TGCAGTGCTTCCTCACCGGCTAGCGGGAGCGGCAATGAGCAGTTCTTC